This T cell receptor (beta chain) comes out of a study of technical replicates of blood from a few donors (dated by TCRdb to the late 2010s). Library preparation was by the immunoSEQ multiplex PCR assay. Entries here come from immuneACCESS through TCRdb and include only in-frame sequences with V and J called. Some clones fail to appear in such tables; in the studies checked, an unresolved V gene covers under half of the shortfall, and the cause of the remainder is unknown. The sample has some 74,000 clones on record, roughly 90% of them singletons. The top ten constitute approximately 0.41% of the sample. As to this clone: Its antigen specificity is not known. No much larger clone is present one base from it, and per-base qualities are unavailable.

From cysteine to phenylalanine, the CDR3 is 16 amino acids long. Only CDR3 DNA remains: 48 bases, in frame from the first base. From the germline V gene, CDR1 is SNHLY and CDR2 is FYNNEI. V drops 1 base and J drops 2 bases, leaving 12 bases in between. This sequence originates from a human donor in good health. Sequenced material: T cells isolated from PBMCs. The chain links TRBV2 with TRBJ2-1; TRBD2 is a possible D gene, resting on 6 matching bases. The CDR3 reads CASSEGVAATYNEQFF. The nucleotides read TGTGCCAGCAGTGAAGGGGTAGCGGCCACCTACAATGAGCAGTTCTTC.